This T cell receptor beta chain appears in the sequencing data of a study of TIL therapy for anti-PD-1-resistant metastatic lung cancer. Time point described: pre-treatment sample, taken before nivolumab and TIL therapy. The immunoSEQ assay was v3. Assay: immunoSEQ multiplex PCR; the TCRdb copy retains only in-frame clones and omits some. The sample yields approximately 53,000 clones, approximately 79% seen once. V lost 1 base and J lost 0; bases outside the gene matches: 8. Germline CDR1 and CDR2: SGHRS and YFSETQ. This CDR3 comprises 17 residues. The specimen was blood, collected at baseline. The J gene is TRBJ1-1, the V gene TRBV5-1, with 8 bases matching TRBD1. The receptor's source is a woman aged 30-85 years with non-small cell lung cancer. DNA of the CDR3: TGCGCCAGCAGCTTGAAACCCGGGACAGGAGTGAACACTGAAGCTTTCTTT. Its protein product is CASSLKPGTGVNTEAFF.